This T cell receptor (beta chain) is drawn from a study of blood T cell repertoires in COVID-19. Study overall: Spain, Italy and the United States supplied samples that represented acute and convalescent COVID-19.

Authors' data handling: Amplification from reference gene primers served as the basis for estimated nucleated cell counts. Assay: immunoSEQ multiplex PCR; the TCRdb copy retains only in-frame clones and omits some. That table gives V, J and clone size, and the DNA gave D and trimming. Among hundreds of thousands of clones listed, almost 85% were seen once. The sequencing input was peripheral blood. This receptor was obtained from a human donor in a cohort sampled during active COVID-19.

The CDR3 bases are TGTGCCAGCAGCTTAGGAATCAGGGTCAATCAGCCCCAGCATTTT. Amino acid sequence: CASSLGIRVNQPQHF. The rearrangement links TRBV11-2 to TRBJ1-5; D may be TRBD1 (5 bases). V was trimmed by 1 base and J by 3 bases, leaving 10 bases between them. This CDR3 spans 15 amino acids. Germline CDR1 and CDR2: SGHAT and FQNNGV. Variable domain in full (rest from reference TRBV11-2 and TRBJ1-5): EAGVAQSPRYKIIEKRQSVAFWCNPISGHATLYWYQQILGQGPKLLIQFQNNGVVDDSQLPKDRFSAERLKGVDSTLKIQPAKLEDSAVYLCASSLGIRVNQPQHFGDGTRLSIL.